Shown below are 29 T cell receptor beta chains from a single sample sequenced in a study of T cell repertoires in cytomegalovirus infection. Each CDR3 protein gets one entry after TCRdb re-called the reads with MiXCR. The table includes 640,000 or so distinct CDR3 sequences, about 33% detected once. Which antigens these TCRs recognize remains unknown. This material consisted of cultured PBMCs, taken from culture after CMV antigen stimulation. Receptor source: a human donor in good health (CMV status not recorded). Some clones in this sample may be carry-over from other donors' samples.

This clonotype was counted a few times. The J gene is TRBJ1-5, the V gene TRBV6-1; tentative D call: TRBD1 (5 bases). CDR3 length: 15 residues. Germline-derived CDR1 and CDR2 are MNHNS and SASEGT. V lost 3 bases and J lost 1, with 10 bases in between. The CDR3 is CASSEGPGSNQPQHF. The CDR3 region has the DNA TGTGCCAGCAGTGAGGGGCCGGGGAGCAATCAGCCCCAGCATTTT.

The chain combines TRBV7-4 with TRBJ2-7, with TRBD2 matching over 8 bases. The CDR3 sequence is 16 residues long. Germline V gene data show CDR1 as SGHVT and CDR2 as SQSDAQ. Trimming at V came to 4 bases and at J to 0 bases, leaving 8 bases not matched to a gene. CDR3 residues: CASSCSGSGDSYEQYF. As DNA, the CDR3 is TGTGCCAGCAGCTGCTCGGGTAGCGGGGACTCCTACGAGCAGTACTTC.

This clonotype has just a few counts. The chain has TRBV6-2 or TRBV6-3 and TRBJ1-1; 10 bases line up with TRBD1. CDR3 length equals 13 residues. From germline, CDR1 is MNHEY and CDR2 SVGEGT. The V and J ends lost 6 bases and 5 bases, in that order; junction bases with no gene match: 3. CDR3 nucleotides: TGTGCCAGCAGGGGGACAGGGGAGACTGAAGCTTTCTTT. Protein product: CASRGTGETEAFF.

V usage is TRBV6-5 and J usage is TRBJ2-1; TRBD1 is a possible D gene (5 bases). This CDR3 is built from 15 residues. Germline V CDR1 and CDR2: MNHEY, SVGAGI. V was shortened by 6 bases and J by 2 bases, with 14 bases between the two germline ends. The CDR3 sequence: CASRIQGLTYNEQFF. The CDR3 DNA sequence: TGTGCCAGCAGAATTCAGGGCCTTACCTACAATGAGCAGTTCTTC.

The chain links TRBV7-9 to TRBJ1-1, with 7 bases identical to TRBD1. Germline V gene lookup returns CDR1 SEHNR and CDR2 FQNEAQ (reference sequence). This CDR3 is built from 14 residues. Trimming took 0 bases from V and 10 from J; bases not matched to a gene: 8. The CDR3, as DNA: TGTGCCAGCAGCTTAGCCACAGGGGCTAGGGTAGCTTTCTTT. The encoded protein is CASSLATGARVAFF.

Ten or more counts support this clonotype. The chain recombines TRBV7-2 with TRBJ2-5, with 13 bases identical to TRBD2. The germline V gene encodes CDR1 SGHTA and CDR2 FQGNSA. This CDR3 is built from 16 residues. V trimming: 5 bases; J trimming: 0 bases; junction bases outside the gene matches: 3. The CDR3 sequence: CASSAGLAGDQETQYF. DNA for the CDR3: TGTGCCAGCAGCGCAGGACTAGCGGGAGACCAAGAGACCCAGTACTTC. The whole variable domain, filled in from reference TRBV7-2 and TRBJ2-5, reads GAGVSQSPSNKVTEKGKDVELRCDPISGHTALYWYRQSLGQGLEFLIYFQGNSAPDKSGLPSDRFSAERTGGSVSTLTIQRTQQEDSAVYLCASSAGLAGDQETQYFGPGTRLLVL.

In this sample, this clonotype turned up a few times. The chain carries TRBV27 and TRBJ1-5; D remains ambiguous. This CDR3 is 16 amino acids long. The V and J ends lost 4 bases and 2 bases respectively, with 15 bases between them. From germline, CDR1 is MNHEY and CDR2 SMNVEV (reference sequence). The CDR3 coding sequence is TGTGCCAGCAGTTCCCGTATCGGGTCGGGCAATCAGCCCCAGCATTTT. It encodes CASSSRIGSGNQPQHF.

This clonotype showed up just a few times. The chain carries TRBV19 and TRBJ1-5; a weak D match, TRBD1 (5 bases). The CDR3 runs to 13 residues. V was shortened by 6 bases and J by 5 bases, with 11 bases between the two germline ends. Germline values: CDR1 LNHDA, CDR2 SQIVND (reference sequence). This chain's CDR3 is CASRDLTDQPQHF. The DNA for the CDR3 is TGTGCCAGTAGAGATTTGACAGATCAGCCCCAGCATTTT.

This clonotype was detected a few times. The chain links TRBV12-3 or TRBV12-4 to TRBJ2-5; tentatively, D is TRBD1 (5 bases). Trimming cost V 5 bases and J 7 bases, with 17 bases left between them. The CDR3 has 14 residues. The CDR3 reads CASSPLGQIGTQYF. Here the CDR3 DNA reads TGTGCCAGCAGTCCCCTTGGACAAATTGGGACCCAGTACTTC.

The rearrangement joins TRBV10-3 to TRBJ1-1, with D unclear. Germline CDR1 reads ENHRY; CDR2 reads SYGVKD. Trimming removed 4 bases from V and 0 bases from J, with 3 bases in between. The CDR3 sequence is 12 residues long. The CDR3 region has the DNA TGTGCCATCAGTGGGGTGAACACTGAAGCTTTCTTT. Translation: CAISGVNTEAFF.

This clonotype came up a few times. This rearrangement joins TRBV7-8 to TRBJ2-1, with 8 bases fitting TRBD2. The CDR3 runs to 15 residues. Germline CDR1 and CDR2: SGHVS and FQNEAQ. V shed 3 bases, J shed 5 bases, and the junction held 6 bases outside the gene matches. The CDR3 bases are TGTGCCAGCAGCTTCCTCGCGGGGGGCAACAATGAGCAGTTCTTC. Its protein is CASSFLAGGNNEQFF.

The chain carries TRBV6-2 or TRBV6-3 and TRBJ2-3; 8 positions match TRBD2. Germline V lookup: CDR1 MNHEY, CDR2 SVGEGT. Losses at the gene ends were 0 bases for V and 8 bases for J; bases not matched to a gene: 7. The CDR3 has 15 residues. The CDR3 protein is CASSYSDGGASTQYF. The DNA for the CDR3 is TGTGCCAGCAGTTACTCAGACGGGGGGGCAAGTACGCAGTATTTT.

The gene calls are TRBV27 and TRBJ2-7; maybe TRBD2 (5 bases). The CDR3 loop spans 10 amino acids. Per the germline V gene, CDR1 is MNHEY and CDR2 is SMNVEV (reference sequence). V shed 8 bases and J shed 7 bases, with 9 bases lying between them. CDR3 protein: CASGLWEQYF. CDR3 DNA sequence: TGTGCCAGCGGACTTTGGGAGCAGTACTTC.

This clonotype was picked up a small number of times. The chain carries TRBV2 and TRBJ1-2; D possibly corresponds to TRBD1 (5 bases). From germline, CDR1 is SNHLY and CDR2 FYNNEI. V lost 4 bases, J lost 7 bases, and 13 bases lay in between. The CDR3 consists of 13 residues. CDR3 sequence (DNA): TGTGCCAGCAGTGTACAGGTCGTGGGTGGCTACACCTTC. Its translation is CASSVQVVGGYTF.

The chain links TRBV10-3 to TRBJ1-5, with a weak D call TRBD1 (5 bases). CDR3 length: 11 residues. Trimming removed 9 bases from V and 9 bases from J, with 12 bases in between. Per germline, CDR1 ENHRY and CDR2 SYGVKD. The CDR3 region is CAMGESGPQHF. CDR3 sequence (DNA): TGTGCCATGGGGGAGAGTGGGCCCCAGCATTTT.

The genes are TRBV7-2 and TRBJ2-1; D is undetermined. The V and J ends lost 3 bases and 10 bases respectively, with 16 bases between them. Germline CDR1 and CDR2: SGHTA and FQGNSA. CDR3 length: 14 residues. DNA of the CDR3: TGTGCCAGCAGCTTTTTCGGTGGGCCAAGGGAGCAGTTCTTC. It is translated as CASSFFGGPREQFF. Combining the CDR3 with reference TRBV7-2 and TRBJ2-1 gives the whole variable domain GAGVSQSPSNKVTEKGKDVELRCDPISGHTALYWYRQSLGQGLEFLIYFQGNSAPDKSGLPSDRFSAERTGGSVSTLTIQRTQQEDSAVYLCASSFFGGPREQFFGPGTRLTVL.

The genes are TRBV24-1 and TRBJ2-1; D ambiguous. Trimming removed 1 base at V and 5 bases at J, with 5 bases between. Germline V gene lookup returns CDR1 KGHDR and CDR2 SFDVKD. This CDR3 has 13 residues. The CDR3 region has the DNA TGTGCCACCAGTGATTTCTTCGACAATGAGCAGTTCTTC. This gives the protein CATSDFFDNEQFF.

V usage is TRBV4-3 and J usage is TRBJ1-2, with no clear D. This CDR3 is built from 16 residues. Germline lookup yields CDR1 LGHNA and CDR2 YSLEER. The germline V and J ends were trimmed by 5 bases and 8 bases, with 24 bases remaining between them. The CDR3 nucleotides read TGCGCCAGCAGCTCCCCGGGATCTGTATTATCTATAGGCTACACCTTC. This codes for CASSSPGSVLSIGYTF.

V and J are TRBV10-3 and TRBJ1-1; 8 bases map to TRBD1. The CDR3 runs to 16 residues. CDR1 and CDR2 (germline): ENHRY, SYGVKD. V lost 2 bases and J lost 4; bases outside the gene matches: 9. This CDR3 is CAISETTTGGGTEAFF. The CDR3 coding sequence is TGTGCCATCAGTGAGACCACAACAGGGGGTGGCACTGAAGCTTTCTTT.

The table lists this clonotype with a few counts. This chain uses TRBV7-2 with TRBJ2-1, with 7 positions matching TRBD2. The CDR3 contains 15 residues. The V gene's germline CDR1 is SGHTA and CDR2 FQGNSA. J gave up 8 bases and V 1 base, and 8 bases lay outside the gene matches. CDR3: CASSLVTGGGHEQFF. CDR3 bases: TGTGCCAGCAGCTTAGTTACGGGAGGTGGGCATGAGCAGTTCTTC.

This sequence joins TRBV7-2 and TRBJ2-4, with D uncertain. Trimming shortened V by 1 base and J by 8 bases, and 9 bases separated the two germline ends. The CDR3 contains 13 residues. CDR1 is SGHTA, CDR2 FQGNSA, per germline. The CDR3 spells CASSLVPNDIQYF. In DNA, the CDR3 is TGTGCCAGCAGCTTAGTGCCCAATGACATTCAGTACTTC.

The CDR3 spells CATRPLSNQPQHF. CDR3 nucleotides: TGTGCCACCCGCCCCCTGAGCAATCAGCCCCAGCATTTT. The genes are TRBV7-9 and TRBJ1-5, with no clear D. The CDR3 extends over 13 amino acids. Trimming took off 10 bases at V and 1 base at J, with 11 bases between the two ends. Germline CDR1 is SEHNR and CDR2 is FQNEAQ (reference sequence).

This chain links TRBV6-2 or TRBV6-3 with TRBJ1-1; 9 bases are shared with TRBD1. The CDR3 loop spans 17 amino acids. Trimming took 0 bases from V and 0 from J; bases not matched to a gene: 5. Germline V gene data show CDR1 as MNHEY and CDR2 as SVGEGT. CDR3 region: CASSYSRNRGLNTEAFF. In nucleotides, the CDR3 is TGTGCCAGCAGTTACTCCCGGAACAGGGGGCTGAACACTGAAGCTTTCTTT.

The chain combines TRBV9 with TRBJ2-4, with D perhaps being TRBD1 or TRBD2 (5 bases each). V gave up 3 bases and J gave up 2 bases, with 12 bases separating them. CDR3 length: 15 amino acids. Per the germline V gene, CDR1 is SGDLS and CDR2 is YYNGEE. As DNA, the CDR3 is TGTGCCAGCAGCGGGTGGGGGTCACCCAAAAACATTCAGTACTTC. The encoded protein is CASSGWGSPKNIQYF.

Notes on this clonotype: Germline and junction disagree at one end, which may indicate a read error. V gene TRBV11-2 combines with J gene TRBJ1-4; tentative D call: TRBD1 (5 bases). In germline, CDR1 is SGHAT, CDR2 FQNNGV. The CDR3 runs 14 residues. The CDR3 DNA sequence: TGTGCCAGCAGATTAGGGGCGGCTAATGAAAAACTGTTTTTT. This sequence encodes CASRLGAANEKLFF. Drawing the rest from reference TRBV11-2 and TRBJ1-4, the complete variable domain is EAGVAQSPRYKIIEKRQSVAFWCNPISGHATLYWYQQILGQGPKLLIQFQNNGVVDDSQLPKDRFSAERLKGVDSTLKIQPAKLEDSAVYLCASRLGAANEKLFFGSGTQLSVL.

The DNA for the CDR3 is TGTGCCAGCATTCGGGAGGGAGGTTCACCCCTCCACTTT. Residues: CASIREGGSPLHF. The J gene is TRBJ1-6, the V gene TRBV2; no reliable D call. This CDR3 has 13 amino acids. Trimming removed 7 bases from V and 9 bases from J, with 13 bases in between. Germline values: CDR1 SNHLY, CDR2 FYNNEI.

The rearrangement links TRBV6-2 or TRBV6-3 to TRBJ2-3; the match to TRBD2 covers 8 bases. Trimming at V came to 10 bases and at J to 2 bases, leaving 2 bases not matched to a gene. The CDR3 has 12 residues. Germline CDR1 MNHEY, CDR2 SVGEGT. CDR3: CATTSVTDTQYF. In DNA form, the CDR3 reads TGTGCCACGACTAGCGTCACAGATACGCAGTATTTT.

J is TRBJ2-3 and V is TRBV9; either TRBD1 or TRBD2 may fit D (5 bases each). Per germline, CDR1 SGDLS and CDR2 YYNGEE. V was pared by 3 bases and J by 6 bases, with 14 bases between. The CDR3 spans 14 residues. The CDR3 nucleotides read TGTGCCAGCAGCGCGGGGACCCAAGGGGATACGCAGTATTTT. Its translation: CASSAGTQGDTQYF.

This clonotype was counted many times. The chain couples TRBV7-2 to TRBJ2-3, with D hard to call. The CDR3 is 13 amino acids. Looked up from germline, CDR1 is SGHTA and CDR2 is FQGNSA. Trimming took off 5 bases at V and 6 bases at J, with 12 bases between the two ends. CDR3 sequence (DNA): TGTGCCAGCAGCGAGAACCTTGGGGATACGCAGTATTTT. Its protein product is CASSENLGDTQYF.